The sequence of this TCR beta chain was determined in a study of shared clonotypes between healthy human individuals. Study-level results: Generation probabilities of non-shared clonotypes were lower (relative to those shared by all four donors).

Measured with immunoSEQ multiplex PCR; TCRdb has only the in-frame clones, and not every one. The table has some 2,400,000 clones, about 94% seen once. Concerning this clone: The antigen remains unidentified.

V lost 10 bases and J lost 5, with 20 bases in between. Looked up from germline, CDR1 is SNHLY and CDR2 is FYNNEI. CDR3 length: 14 amino acids. Researchers partitioned CD4+ cells into CD45RA+ naive and CD45RA-negative memory subsets. The chain combines TRBV2 with TRBJ2-5; D remains unclear. Sequences were obtained from naive CD4+ T cells sorted from blood. Specified subset: CD45RA+ positively selected. The TCR sequence derives from a man between 18 and 35 years old in good health. The CDR3 sequence is CATSPGQRMETQYF. For the CDR3, the DNA is TGTGCCACATCTCCGGGCCAGCGAATGGAGACCCAGTACTTC. The complete variable domain, with remaining parts taken from reference TRBV2 and TRBJ2-5, reads EPEVTQTPSHQVTQMGQEVILRCVPISNHLYFYWYRQILGQKVEFLVSFYNNEISEKSEIFDDQFSVERPDGSNFTLKIRSTKLEDSAMYFCATSPGQRMETQYFGPGTRLLVL.